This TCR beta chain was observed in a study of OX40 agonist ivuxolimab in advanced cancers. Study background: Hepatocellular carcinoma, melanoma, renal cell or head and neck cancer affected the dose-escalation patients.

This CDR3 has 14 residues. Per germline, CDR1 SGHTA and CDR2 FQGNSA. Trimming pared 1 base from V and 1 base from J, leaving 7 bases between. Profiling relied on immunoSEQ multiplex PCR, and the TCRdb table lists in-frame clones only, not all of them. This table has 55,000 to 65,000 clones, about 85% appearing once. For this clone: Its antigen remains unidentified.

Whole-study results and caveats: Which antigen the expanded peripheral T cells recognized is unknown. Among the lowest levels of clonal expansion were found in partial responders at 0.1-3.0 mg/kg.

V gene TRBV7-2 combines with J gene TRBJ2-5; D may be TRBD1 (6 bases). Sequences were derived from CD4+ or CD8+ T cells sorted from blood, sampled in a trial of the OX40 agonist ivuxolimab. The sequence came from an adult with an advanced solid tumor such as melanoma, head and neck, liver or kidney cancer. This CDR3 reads CASSLDRAQETQYF. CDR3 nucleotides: TGTGCCAGCAGCTTAGACAGGGCCCAAGAGACCCAGTACTTC.